This TCR beta chain comes out of a study of T cell responses to AZD1222 COVID-19 vaccine. The method was immunoSEQ multiplex PCR; TCRdb's version includes in-frame clones alone and lacks a portion of them. The table has about 160,000 clones, roughly nine tenths seen once. The CDR3 totals 14 residues. Between the trimmed V and J ends, which lost 5 bases and 6 bases, there was a span of 17 bases. Germline CDR1 is MNHEY and CDR2 is SMNVEV (reference sequence). The chain has TRBV27 and TRBJ2-7; the D call may be TRBD1 or TRBD2 (5 bases each). Material: peripheral blood, obtained on day 0 of AZD1222 vaccination. This TCR derives from an adult in good health. CDR3 residues: CASSVPSGRSEQYV. The DNA of the CDR3 is TGTGCCAGCAGTGTGCCTTCGGGACGGTCCGAGCAGTACGTC.